The rows below give T cell receptor beta chains drawn from one sample of a study of a mutant IDH1 vaccine in newly diagnosed glioma. Clones were read by immunoSEQ multiplex PCR, and TCRdb kept only the in-frame ones, dropping some. The top ten clones hold over 9% of a sample with 23,000 or so clones, 77% of them seen once. Their cognate antigens are unknown. This sample comprised PBMCs, obtained from a glioma patient whose treatment included an IDH1 peptide vaccine. The source is a man aged 35 to 55 with glioma. Both conserved end residues are part of each CDR3. D genes are given only for firm matches. Clone size is given for some rows only: seen once, a few or many times, or a class if the clone is expanded.

D gene: TRBD1
J gene: TRBJ2-2
V gene: TRBV5-8
clone size: NA
CDR3 protein: CASSLGGQGITNTGELFF
CDR3 DNA: TGTGCCAGCAGCTTGGGGGGACAGGGTATAACGAACACCGGGGAGCTGTTTTTT

D gene: TRBD1
J gene: TRBJ1-2
V gene: TRBV13
clone size: few
CDR3 protein: CASSQGQGAIGYTF
CDR3 DNA: TGTGCCAGCAGCCAAGGACAGGGAGCGATCGGCTACACCTTC

D gene: NA
J gene: TRBJ2-6
V gene: TRBV5-1
clone size: NA
CDR3 protein: CASSLRGAGSGANVLTF
CDR3 DNA: TGCGCCAGCAGCTTGAGGGGGGCTGGCTCTGGGGCCAACGTCCTGACTTTC

D gene: TRBD1
J gene: TRBJ2-7
V gene: TRBV6-1
clone size: NA
CDR3 protein: CASSEAGTGDPYEQYF
CDR3 DNA: TGTGCCAGCAGTGAGGCCGGGACAGGGGATCCCTACGAGCAGTACTTC

D gene: TRBD1
J gene: TRBJ1-5
V gene: TRBV29-1
clone size: few
CDR3 protein: CSVGQAINQPQHF
CDR3 DNA: TGCAGCGTCGGACAGGCCATCAATCAGCCCCAGCATTTT

D gene: TRBD2
J gene: TRBJ2-5
V gene: TRBV9
clone size: NA
CDR3 protein: CASSPFAGEYGTQYF
CDR3 DNA: TGTGCCAGCAGCCCCTTTGCGGGAGAGTATGGGACCCAGTACTTC

D gene: TRBD1
J gene: TRBJ1-1
V gene: TRBV7-8
clone size: NA
CDR3 protein: CASSPGSGGTAEAFF
CDR3 DNA: TGTGCCAGCAGCCCAGGTTCAGGGGGAACCGCTGAAGCTTTCTTT

D gene: NA
J gene: TRBJ1-1
V gene: TRBV5-1
clone size: NA
CDR3 protein: CASSLDPGYPEAFF
CDR3 DNA: TGCGCCAGCAGCTTGGATCCGGGGTACCCTGAAGCTTTCTTT

D gene: TRBD2
J gene: TRBJ2-3
V gene: TRBV12-5
clone size: NA
CDR3 protein: CASGSKLAGAKPDTQYF
CDR3 DNA: TGTGCTAGTGGCAGCAAACTAGCGGGAGCAAAGCCAGATACGCAGTATTTT

D gene: TRBD2
J gene: TRBJ2-3
V gene: TRBV9
clone size: NA
CDR3 protein: CASSVRGSGRLSGTDTQYF
CDR3 DNA: TGTGCCAGCAGCGTAAGAGGTAGCGGGAGGTTGTCTGGCACAGATACGCAGTATTTT

D gene: NA
J gene: TRBJ1-1
V gene: TRBV28
clone size: NA
CDR3 protein: CTLGPLNTEAFF
CDR3 DNA: TGCACCCTCGGTCCACTGAACACTGAAGCTTTCTTT

D gene: TRBD2
J gene: TRBJ2-6
V gene: TRBV9
clone size: NA
CDR3 protein: CARGDLTNVLTF
CDR3 DNA: TGTGCCCGGGGGGATTTGACCAACGTCCTGACTTTC

D gene: NA
J gene: TRBJ1-5
V gene: TRBV7-2
clone size: few
CDR3 protein: CASSQEGNQPQHF
CDR3 DNA: TGTGCCAGCAGCCAAGAGGGAAATCAGCCCCAGCATTTT

D gene: NA
J gene: TRBJ2-3
V gene: TRBV7-2
clone size: NA
CDR3 protein: CASSSGSRGTDTQYF
CDR3 DNA: TGTGCCAGCAGCTCTGGATCGAGGGGCACAGATACGCAGTATTTT

D gene: NA
J gene: TRBJ2-1
V gene: TRBV5-4
clone size: NA
CDR3 protein: CASSLDLQEHNEQFF
CDR3 DNA: TGTGCCAGCAGCTTAGACCTACAGGAGCACAATGAGCAGTTCTTC

D gene: TRBD2
J gene: TRBJ2-2
V gene: TRBV7-6
clone size: NA
CDR3 protein: CASSAGGLRTGELFF
CDR3 DNA: TGTGCCAGCAGCGCGGGAGGGCTGCGCACCGGGGAGCTGTTTTTT

D gene: TRBD1
J gene: TRBJ2-2
V gene: TRBV5-1
clone size: NA
CDR3 protein: CASSSDRANTGELFF
CDR3 DNA: TGCGCCAGCAGCTCGGACAGGGCGAACACCGGGGAGCTGTTTTTT

D gene: NA
J gene: TRBJ2-3
V gene: TRBV29-1
clone size: NA
CDR3 protein: CSVVRLGADTQYF
CDR3 DNA: TGCAGCGTTGTTCGGCTCGGGGCAGATACGCAGTATTTT

D gene: TRBD1
J gene: TRBJ1-6
V gene: TRBV6-1
clone size: few
CDR3 protein: CASRGTGSDSPLHF
CDR3 DNA: TGTGCCAGCAGGGGGACAGGGTCGGATTCACCCCTCCACTTT

D gene: TRBD2
J gene: TRBJ2-6
V gene: TRBV11-3
clone size: NA
CDR3 protein: CASSTHQVVLAGSGANVLTF
CDR3 DNA: TGTGCCAGCAGCACGCACCAGGTAGTACTAGCGGGCTCTGGGGCCAACGTCCTGACTTTC

D gene: NA
J gene: TRBJ2-3
V gene: TRBV11-3
clone size: NA
CDR3 protein: CASSLEGGGTDTQYF
CDR3 DNA: TGTGCCAGCAGCTTAGAGGGCGGAGGTACAGATACGCAGTATTTT

D gene: NA
J gene: TRBJ1-2
V gene: TRBV4-1
clone size: NA
CDR3 protein: CASSQDNRAGYGYTF
CDR3 DNA: TGCGCCAGCAGCCAAGATAACAGGGCGGGCTATGGCTACACCTTC

D gene: TRBD1
J gene: TRBJ2-7
V gene: TRBV10-3
clone size: NA
CDR3 protein: CAIRGVTGGTYEQYF
CDR3 DNA: TGTGCCATCAGGGGGGTGACAGGGGGAACCTACGAGCAGTACTTC

D gene: TRBD1
J gene: TRBJ2-6
V gene: TRBV11-2
clone size: few
CDR3 protein: CASRKTGAGANVLTF
CDR3 DNA: TGTGCCAGCAGGAAGACAGGGGCAGGGGCCAACGTCCTGACTTTC

D gene: NA
J gene: TRBJ1-2
V gene: TRBV23-1
clone size: once
CDR3 protein: CASSLNQRGRSANYGYTF
CDR3 DNA: TGCGCCAGCAGTCTCAATCAAAGGGGGAGGTCCGCTAACTATGGCTACACCTTC

D gene: TRBD1
J gene: TRBJ1-2
V gene: TRBV10-3
clone size: NA
CDR3 protein: CAIRRTGSDYGYTF
CDR3 DNA: TGTGCCATCAGACGGACAGGGTCAGACTATGGCTACACCTTC

D gene: TRBD1
J gene: TRBJ1-4
V gene: TRBV19
clone size: NA
CDR3 protein: CASNLRAGGFEKLFF
CDR3 DNA: TGTGCCAGTAACCTACGGGCAGGGGGCTTTGAAAAACTGTTTTTT

D gene: NA
J gene: TRBJ2-3
V gene: TRBV7-9
clone size: NA
CDR3 protein: CASSLGEPDTQYF
CDR3 DNA: TGTGCCAGCAGCTTAGGTGAACCAGATACGCAGTATTTT

D gene: NA
J gene: TRBJ2-1
V gene: TRBV27
clone size: NA
CDR3 protein: CASSPRSGVDEQFF
CDR3 DNA: TGTGCCAGCAGTCCAAGGAGTGGGGTCGATGAGCAGTTCTTC

D gene: TRBD2
J gene: TRBJ2-7
V gene: TRBV2
clone size: NA
CDR3 protein: CASTGTSARGISYEQYF
CDR3 DNA: TGTGCCAGCACCGGAACTAGCGCGAGGGGAATCTCCTACGAGCAGTACTTC

D gene: NA
J gene: TRBJ1-1
V gene: TRBV29-1
clone size: few
CDR3 protein: CSVLLHGSRDTEAFF
CDR3 DNA: TGCAGCGTCCTCCTACACGGTTCGAGGGACACTGAAGCTTTCTTT

D gene: TRBD2
J gene: TRBJ2-1
V gene: TRBV5-1
clone size: few
CDR3 protein: CASSLAGGRNVNEQFF
CDR3 DNA: TGCGCCAGCAGCTTGGCCGGCGGGAGGAATGTCAATGAGCAGTTCTTC

D gene: NA
J gene: TRBJ1-1
V gene: TRBV15
clone size: NA
CDR3 protein: CATSSPQDTEAFF
CDR3 DNA: TGTGCCACCAGCAGCCCCCAGGACACTGAAGCTTTCTTT

D gene: NA
J gene: TRBJ2-1
V gene: TRBV15
clone size: NA
CDR3 protein: CATSDPWDEQFF
CDR3 DNA: TGTGCCACCTCTGACCCGTGGGATGAGCAGTTCTTC

D gene: NA
J gene: TRBJ1-3
V gene: TRBV7-9
clone size: NA
CDR3 protein: CASSLSLGSMDGNTIYF
CDR3 DNA: TGTGCCAGCAGCTTATCCCTTGGTAGCATGGATGGAAACACCATATATTTT

D gene: NA
J gene: TRBJ2-7
V gene: TRBV29-1
clone size: NA
CDR3 protein: CSVSPTTSSEQYF
CDR3 DNA: TGCAGCGTATCGCCTACCACCTCTTCCGAGCAGTACTTC

D gene: TRBD1
J gene: TRBJ2-3
V gene: TRBV5-1
clone size: NA
CDR3 protein: CASSSGTGTTDTQYF
CDR3 DNA: TGCGCCAGCAGCTCTGGGACAGGCACCACAGATACGCAGTATTTT

D gene: NA
J gene: TRBJ1-1
V gene: TRBV6-5
clone size: NA
CDR3 protein: CASSYDYSLNTEAFF
CDR3 DNA: TGTGCCAGCAGTTACGATTACAGCTTGAACACTGAAGCTTTCTTT

D gene: NA
J gene: TRBJ1-6
V gene: TRBV5-6
clone size: NA
CDR3 protein: CASSLGQARSSYNSPLHF
CDR3 DNA: TGTGCCAGCAGCTTGGGACAGGCAAGAAGCTCCTATAATTCACCCCTCCACTTT

D gene: NA
J gene: TRBJ2-1
V gene: TRBV19
clone size: NA
CDR3 protein: CASSIRARYNEQFF
CDR3 DNA: TGTGCCAGTAGTATTAGGGCGAGGTACAATGAGCAGTTCTTC

D gene: TRBD1
J gene: TRBJ2-7
V gene: TRBV27
clone size: NA
CDR3 protein: CASSPGQGFYEQYF
CDR3 DNA: TGTGCCAGCAGTCCGGGACAGGGGTTCTACGAGCAGTACTTC